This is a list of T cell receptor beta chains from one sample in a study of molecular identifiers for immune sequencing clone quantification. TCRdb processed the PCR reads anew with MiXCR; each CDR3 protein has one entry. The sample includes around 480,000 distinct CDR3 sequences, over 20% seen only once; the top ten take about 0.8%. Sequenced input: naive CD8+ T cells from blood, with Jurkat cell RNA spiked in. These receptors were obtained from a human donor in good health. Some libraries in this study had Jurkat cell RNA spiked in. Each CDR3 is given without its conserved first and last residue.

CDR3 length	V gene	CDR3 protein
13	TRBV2	ASTLTGPANYGYT
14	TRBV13	ASSLGALGRGYGYT
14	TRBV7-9	ASSLLRVSSYNEQF
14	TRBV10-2	ASSDSQVGSSTEAF
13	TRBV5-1	ASSLGGASNQPQP
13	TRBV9	ASSPDRLRSYEQY
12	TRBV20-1	SADSGISYNEQF
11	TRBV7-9	ASSLAADYEQY
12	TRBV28	ASSYRGETDTQY
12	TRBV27	ASKVRLSQVTQY
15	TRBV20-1	SARDLSGARDTGELF
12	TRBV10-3	AIRTGLMNTEAF
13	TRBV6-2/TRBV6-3	ASSSGSQGRYEQY
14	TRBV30	AWSLPKTGGKETQY
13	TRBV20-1	SASAGMWEISPLH
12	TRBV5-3	ASSPGQGGCEQY
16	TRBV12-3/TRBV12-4	ASSLRGGGWDEYNEQF
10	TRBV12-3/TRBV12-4	ASGLFGDEQF
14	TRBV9	ASTLGGVGRDTEAF
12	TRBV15	ATSARGPNTEAF
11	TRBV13	ASSPPQRNEQY
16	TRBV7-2	ASSLAQLAGDRAGELF
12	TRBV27	ASSLGQSQETQY
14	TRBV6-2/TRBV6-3	ASSLGGTRIDNEQF
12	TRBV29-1	SVEDLGPVGEQF
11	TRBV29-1	SVGLGPSYEQY
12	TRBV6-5	ASSPGLATNEQY
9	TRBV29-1	SGALAGGLI
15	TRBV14	ASKPAGRPLSGAEAF
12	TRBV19	ASTRGSSTDTQY
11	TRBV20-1	SAREPGAGEQY
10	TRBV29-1	SAYLSSGELF
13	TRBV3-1	ASSQVPAGRCEQY
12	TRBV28	ASSFLTTYNEQF
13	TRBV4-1	TSSQDWGGDTEAF
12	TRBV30	AWSVMGGYTEAF
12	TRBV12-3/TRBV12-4	ASSLQGTTGEQF
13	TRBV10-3	AISEPRDVNYEQY
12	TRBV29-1	SVVYSGPPYEQY
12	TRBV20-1	SARAADTYNEQF
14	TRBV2	ASSRPRTGEDTEAF
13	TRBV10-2	ASSPLGGLGTEAF
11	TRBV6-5	ASSYWDNQPQH
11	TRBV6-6	ASSYTLLDTQY
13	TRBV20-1	SASSGTANTDTQY
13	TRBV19	ASSIAGGSNQPQH
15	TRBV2	ASSPKGTGIVSYEQY
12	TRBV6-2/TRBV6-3	ASSYRTGIQPQH
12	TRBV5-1	ASSQGQGITEAF
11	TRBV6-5	ATVNRVNTEAF